This T cell receptor (beta chain) came from a study of neurological immune-mediated disorders (dated by TCRdb to the late 2010s). About the full investigation: Of the roughly 34 multiple sclerosis patients, about 30 had relapsing-remitting MS and 3 had secondary progressive MS. Using UMI-based sequencing, the study compared peripheral blood TCR-beta repertoires from patients with HTLV-I-associated myelopathy (HAM/TSP), patients with multiple sclerosis, and healthy controls. The approximately 110 TCR-beta libraries included longitudinal samples, technical triplicates and paired sorted CD4+ and CD8+ T-cell subsets alongside PBMC samples. The cohort included approximately 70 subjects: about 15 with HAM/TSP, approximately 34 with multiple sclerosis, and approximately 20 healthy controls. The research as a whole found: No association of the MS cluster with clinical or MRI features was observed, and the need for larger cohorts was stated by the authors. TCR clonal expansion was highest in HAM/TSP patients and lowest in MS patients, with MS patients falling below even healthy controls. Repertoires from 18 of 34 MS patients were grouped by phylogenetic analysis into a cluster of related CDR3 sequences, suggesting a possible repertoire-level signature. Expanded clones from different subjects shared no identical CDR3 amino acid sequences, which suggests that TCR-beta repertoires were private in all groups.

Unsorted PBMC libraries were generated from 2 million PBMCs stored in RNAlater at -80 °C until RNA extraction. The multiple sclerosis patients were enrolled in a US clinical protocol that evaluated disease progression with magnetic resonance imaging. PBMCs were separated from peripheral blood using Ficoll-Hypaque density gradient centrifugation and then cryopreserved in liquid nitrogen. cDNA was synthesized by template-switch 5'RACE using a primer carrying a 10-nucleotide random unique molecular identifier by which each TCR transcript was tagged. Every sequencing run covered 15-18 subjects and yielded more than 160 million TCR-beta sequences. The RNeasy kit was used for extraction of total RNA. The KAPA Real-time Library Amplification kit was used to amplify TCR-beta VDJ regions with primers for the TCR constant region and the 5'RACE anchor. Sample indexes and Illumina adaptors were added in a first PCR, after which library yield was increased in a second PCR. The roughly 650 bp TCR product was size-selected on a 2% E-gel SizeSelection system after Ampure bead purification. Before pooling, library quality was assessed on a Bioanalyzer, concentration was determined with Qubit, and library quantification was performed with the Kapa Library Quantification kit. An Illumina HiSeq 2500 was used to sequence the libraries paired-end at 2 x 150 bp. To increase sequence diversity, about 25-31% phiX was spiked into each library pool. As for the original processing: Quality-filtered reads were processed with the UMI-based MiGEC pipeline, which removed over 80% of raw TCR sequences during error correction. VDJ genes were aligned to IMGT germline references, and clonotypes were defined by unique CDR3 amino acid sequence plus V-J genes. Clonal expansion, Shannon diversity and CDR3 relatedness (CalcPairwiseDistances, ClusterSamples) were evaluated with VDJtools, and phylogenetic trees were built with CLCbio workbench. A clone was classed as expanded if it had 8 or more unique UMIs, a cutoff based on coefficient-of-variation modelling across technical triplicates. TCRdb reprocessed the public reads (quality trimming at Q25 with fastp, clone calling with MiXCR) and kept in-frame beta chains. Records with the same CDR3 protein are collapsed into one entry carrying the most frequent genes and DNA. TCRdb, not the original authors, processed these V and J calls. This sample lists 55,000 to 85,000 distinct CDR3 sequences; 2.5% to 4% were detected once. The ten largest make up roughly 5.2% of the sample.

This clonotype was detected ten times or more. Its recognized antigen is unknown. Per-base quality was not reported, and no clone a single base away is much larger than it. This clonotype was sampled from a woman aged 50 to 60 with multiple sclerosis. The sequenced sample was PBMCs.

Here the CDR3 is given as CSASPRQGKNIQYF. The nucleotide sequence reads TGCAGTGCTAGTCCGCGACAGGGAAAAAACATTCAGTACTTC. The chain is assembled from TRBV20-1 and TRBJ2-4; TRBD1 fits 7 bases in the junction. In the germline V gene (reference sequence), CDR1 corresponds to DFQATT and CDR2 to SNEGSKA. The CDR3 measures 14 amino acids from cysteine to phenylalanine. Here the CDR3 DNA is all that survives: 42 bases in frame from base 1. The V end gives up 3 bases and the J end 4 bases, leaving 6 bases in the junction not matched to a gene.